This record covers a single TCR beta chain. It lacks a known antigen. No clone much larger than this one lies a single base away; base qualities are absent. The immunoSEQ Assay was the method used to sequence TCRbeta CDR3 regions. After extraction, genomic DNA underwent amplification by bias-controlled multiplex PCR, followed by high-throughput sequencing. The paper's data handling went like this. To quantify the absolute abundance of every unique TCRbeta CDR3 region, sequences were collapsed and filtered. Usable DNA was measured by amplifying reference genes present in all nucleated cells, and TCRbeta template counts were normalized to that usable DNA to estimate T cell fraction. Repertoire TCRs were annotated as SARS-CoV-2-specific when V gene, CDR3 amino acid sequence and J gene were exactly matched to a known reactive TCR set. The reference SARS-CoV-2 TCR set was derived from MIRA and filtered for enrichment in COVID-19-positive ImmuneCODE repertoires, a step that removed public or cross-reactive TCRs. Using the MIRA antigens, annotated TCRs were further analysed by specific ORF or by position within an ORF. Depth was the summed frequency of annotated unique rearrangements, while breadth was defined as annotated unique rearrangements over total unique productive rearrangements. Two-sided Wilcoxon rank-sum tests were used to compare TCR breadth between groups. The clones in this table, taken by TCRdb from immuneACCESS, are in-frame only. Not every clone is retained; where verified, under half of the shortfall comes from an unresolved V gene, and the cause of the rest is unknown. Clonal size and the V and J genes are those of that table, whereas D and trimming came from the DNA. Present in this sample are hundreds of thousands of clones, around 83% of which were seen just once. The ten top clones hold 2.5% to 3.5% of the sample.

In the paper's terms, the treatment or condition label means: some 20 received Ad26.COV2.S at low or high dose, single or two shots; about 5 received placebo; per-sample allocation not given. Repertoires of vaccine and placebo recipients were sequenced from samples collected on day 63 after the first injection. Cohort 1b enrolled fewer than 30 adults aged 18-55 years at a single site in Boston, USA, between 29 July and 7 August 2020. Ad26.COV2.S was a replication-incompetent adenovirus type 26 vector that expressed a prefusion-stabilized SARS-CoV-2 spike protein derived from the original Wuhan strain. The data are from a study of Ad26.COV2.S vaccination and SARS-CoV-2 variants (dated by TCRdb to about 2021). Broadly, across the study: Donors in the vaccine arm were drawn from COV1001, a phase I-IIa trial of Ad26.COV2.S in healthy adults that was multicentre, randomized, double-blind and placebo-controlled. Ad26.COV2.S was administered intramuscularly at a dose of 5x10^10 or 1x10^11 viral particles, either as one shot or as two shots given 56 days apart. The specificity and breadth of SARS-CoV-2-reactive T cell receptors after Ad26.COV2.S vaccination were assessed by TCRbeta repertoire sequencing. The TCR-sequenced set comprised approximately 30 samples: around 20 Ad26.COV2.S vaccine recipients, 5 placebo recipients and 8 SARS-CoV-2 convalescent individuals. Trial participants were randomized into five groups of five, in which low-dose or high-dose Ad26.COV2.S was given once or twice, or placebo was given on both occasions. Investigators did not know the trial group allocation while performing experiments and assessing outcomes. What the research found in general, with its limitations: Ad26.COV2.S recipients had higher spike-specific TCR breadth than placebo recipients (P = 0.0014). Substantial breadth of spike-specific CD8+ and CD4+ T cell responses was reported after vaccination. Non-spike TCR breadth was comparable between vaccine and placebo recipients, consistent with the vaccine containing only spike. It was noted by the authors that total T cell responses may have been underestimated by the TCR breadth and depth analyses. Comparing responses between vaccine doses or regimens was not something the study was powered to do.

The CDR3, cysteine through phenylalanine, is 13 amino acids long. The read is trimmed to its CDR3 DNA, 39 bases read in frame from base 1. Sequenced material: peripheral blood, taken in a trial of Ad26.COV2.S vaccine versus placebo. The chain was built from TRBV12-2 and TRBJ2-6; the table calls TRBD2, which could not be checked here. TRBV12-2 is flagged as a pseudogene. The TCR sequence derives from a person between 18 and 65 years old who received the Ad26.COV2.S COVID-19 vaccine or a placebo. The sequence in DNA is TGTGCAAGTCGCTTAGCCTTTGCGGGCGTCCTGACTTTC. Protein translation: CASRLAFAGVLTF.